The next 15 T cell receptor beta chains were all read from a single sample in a study of technical replicates of blood from a handful of donors. The table came from immunoSEQ multiplex PCR; TCRdb's copy has only in-frame clones and leaves some out. The top ten hold approximately 0.18% of the sample, which has under 85,000 clones, about 97% seen once. Sequences were obtained from T cells isolated from PBMCs. The receptors come from a human donor in good health.

V gene TRBV7-9 combines with J gene TRBJ1-2; tentative D call: TRBD1 (5 bases). CDR3 length equals 14 residues. Germline V gene lookup returns CDR1 SEHNR and CDR2 FQNEAQ (reference sequence). V lost 5 bases and J lost 8, with 18 bases in between. CDR3 bases: TGTGCCAGCAGCCTCCTCGGGGGTTGGTGGGGCTACACCTTC. It specifies CASSLLGGWWGYTF.

The rearrangement joins TRBV9 to TRBJ2-1; a possible D gene is TRBD1 (5 bases). V was clipped by 3 bases and J by 10 bases, with 11 bases between them. This CDR3 comprises 12 residues. Germline values: CDR1 SGDLS, CDR2 YYNGEE. The CDR3 DNA reads TGTGCCAGCAGCGCCCAGGGCGGAGAGCAGTTCTTC. This sequence encodes CASSAQGGEQFF.

The sample holds one count of this clone. The V call is TRBV4-1, the J call TRBJ1-4, with 7 bases identical to TRBD1. Germline CDR1 reads MGHRA; CDR2 reads YSYEKL. Germline trimming cut 4 bases from V and 8 bases from J; bases unmatched to any gene: 7. This CDR3 has 14 residues. CDR3: CASSLGQRTEKLFF. DNA of the CDR3: TGCGCCAGCAGCCTGGGACAGCGGACCGAAAAACTGTTTTTT.

The chain recombines TRBV6-6 with TRBJ1-4; D might be TRBD1 (6 bases). The germline V gene encodes CDR1 MNHNY and CDR2 SVGAGI (reference sequence). The CDR3 is 12 amino acids. V was trimmed by 6 bases and J by 7 bases, leaving 9 bases between them. This chain's CDR3 is CASRPTGEKLFF. For the CDR3, the DNA is TGTGCCAGCAGGCCGACAGGTGAAAAACTGTTTTTT.

V usage is TRBV5-1 and J usage is TRBJ2-7; 9 nucleotides match TRBD1. The CDR3 runs to 15 residues. Germline values: CDR1 SGHRS, CDR2 YFSETQ. V gave up 4 bases and J gave up 1 base; unmatched junction bases: 6. CDR3 loop: CASSGPGTGSYEQYF. In nucleotides, the CDR3 is TGCGCCAGCAGCGGACCCGGGACAGGGTCCTACGAGCAGTACTTC. The full variable domain, with the rest looked up from reference TRBV5-1 and TRBJ2-7, is KAGVTQTPRYLIKTRGQQVTLSCSPISGHRSVSWYQQTPGQGLQFLFEYFSETQRNKGNFPGRFSGRQFSNSRSEMNVSTLELGDSALYLCASSGPGTGSYEQYFGPGTRLTVT.

The V call is TRBV27, the J call TRBJ2-1; 11 nucleotides line up with TRBD2. Per the germline V gene, CDR1 is MNHEY and CDR2 is SMNVEV (reference sequence). The CDR3 runs to 15 residues. After removal of 5 bases from V and 2 bases from J, the junction contained 2 bases not matched to a gene. This chain's CDR3 is CASSTTSGTYNEQFF. CDR3 in DNA: TGTGCCAGCAGTACGACTAGCGGGACCTACAATGAGCAGTTCTTC.

This rearrangement joins TRBV7-2 to TRBJ1-2; TRBD1 matches at 7 bases. The junction had 6 bases not matched to a gene; V was cut back by 1 base and J by 4 bases. CDR1 and CDR2 from the germline V gene are SGHTA and FQGNSA. This CDR3 is 15 amino acids long. CDR3: CASSLEQGSPYGYTF. The CDR3 DNA follows: TGTGCCAGCAGCTTAGAACAGGGGTCCCCCTATGGCTACACCTTC.

This chain joins TRBV5-1 and TRBJ2-1, with 9 bases aligning to TRBD2. Trimming took 4 bases from V and 12 from J; bases not matched to a gene: 8. The CDR3 is made up of 13 amino acids. Germline V CDR1 and CDR2: SGHRS, YFSETQ. Written as DNA, the CDR3 is TGCGCCAGCAGCCCGAGGCGGGAGGGAGGGCAGTTCTTC. It yields the protein CASSPRREGGQFF.

This rearrangement joins TRBV11-2 to TRBJ2-1, with D possibly being TRBD2 (6 bases). With 6 bases removed from V and 8 bases from J, the gap between germline ends came to 14 bases. This CDR3 is built from 13 residues. The germline V gene encodes CDR1 SGHAT and CDR2 FQNNGV. As DNA, the CDR3 is TGTGCCAGCAGAGGCGGGCGGGAATATGAGCAGTTCTTC. This codes for CASRGGREYEQFF.

The genes are TRBV25-1 and TRBJ2-3, with 8 bases lining up with TRBD2. The CDR3 is 16 residues long. The germline V gene encodes CDR1 MGHDK and CDR2 SYGVNS. V gave up 4 bases and J gave up 6 bases; unmatched junction bases: 12. The CDR3 sequence: CASSGPSGGLSDTQYF. Here the CDR3 DNA reads TGTGCCAGCAGTGGACCCAGCGGGGGCCTCTCGGATACGCAGTATTTT. The variable domain in full, with the rest retrieved from reference TRBV25-1 and TRBJ2-3, is EADIYQTPRYLVIGTGKKITLECSQTMGHDKMYWYQQDPGMELHLIHYSYGVNSTEKGDLSSESTVSRIRTEHFPLTLESARPSHTSQYLCASSGPSGGLSDTQYFGPGTRLTVL.

This clone was counted between two and nine times. The chain carries TRBV2 and TRBJ2-1; 7 bases are a match to TRBD2. Looked up from germline, CDR1 is SNHLY and CDR2 is FYNNEI. The CDR3 consists of 15 residues. Trimming removed 3 bases from V and 8 bases from J; junction bases left unmatched: 10. CDR3 residues: CASSEVGLVRDEQFF. For the CDR3, the DNA is TGTGCCAGCAGTGAGGTTGGACTAGTTAGAGATGAGCAGTTCTTC.

This clone came up once. The chain employs TRBV7-8 and TRBJ1-4, with D uncertain. The CDR3 runs 16 residues. Trimming stripped 5 bases from V and 8 bases from J, with 21 bases between. Germline CDR1 SGHVS, CDR2 FQNEAQ. Here the CDR3 reads CASSPVADGRGEKLFF. The CDR3 bases are TGTGCCAGCAGCCCCGTCGCCGACGGCCGCGGGGAAAAACTGTTTTTT.

The rearrangement links TRBV4-1 to TRBJ1-5, with 7 bases matching TRBD1. This CDR3 has 13 amino acids. CDR1 and CDR2 (germline): MGHRA, YSYEKL. With V trimmed by 0 bases and J by 7 bases, 0 bases remained unmatched. The CDR3 region has the DNA TGCGCCAGCAGCCAAGAACAGGGGCAGCCCCAGCATTTT. Translated, it gives CASSQEQGQPQHF.

V and J are TRBV9 and TRBJ2-1; 8 bases agree with TRBD1. This CDR3 has 15 amino acids. Germline V CDR1 and CDR2: SGDLS, YYNGEE. The J segment lost 0 bases and the V segment lost 3 bases, leaving 2 bases of the junction unmatched. The CDR3 is CASSGQGPSYNEQFF. CDR3 sequence (DNA): TGTGCCAGCAGCGGACAGGGGCCCTCCTACAATGAGCAGTTCTTC.

The chain links TRBV7-3 to TRBJ1-1; a weak D match, TRBD1 (6 bases). The CDR3 has 14 amino acids. V lost 5 bases, J lost 5 bases, and 15 bases lay in between. CDR1 and CDR2 (germline): SGHTA, FQGTGA. This CDR3 reads CASSQDTGRTEAFF. Written as DNA, the CDR3 is TGTGCCAGCAGCCAAGACACAGGGCGGACTGAAGCTTTCTTT.